The entry that follows covers one T cell receptor (beta chain) sequence. What it recognizes is unknown. Naive CD8 isolation took CD45RO-negative cells positively selected for CCR7 and excluded terminally differentiated effector memory CD45RA+ cells. The source of the sample is a study of shared clonotypes between healthy human individuals. Study-level information: Plates per donor: three CD4 naive, three CD4 memory, two CD8 naive, one CD8 memory. Study results and limitations: Non-shared clonotypes had lower generation probabilities than those shared by all four donors.

The CDR3 is made up of 15 amino acids. Losses at the gene ends were 5 bases for V and 4 bases for J; bases not matched to a gene: 11. CDR1 and CDR2 from the germline V gene are MNHEY and SMNVEV (reference sequence). Sequencing used immunoSEQ multiplex PCR; TCRdb keeps in-frame clones, though not all of them. The sample lists 2 million to 2.5 million clones; about 95% were seen once. The gene calls are TRBV27 and TRBJ2-7, with 7 bases that match TRBD1. The source material was naive CD8+ T cells sorted from blood. The TCR originated in a man aged 18 to 35 in good health. The CDR3, as DNA: TGTGCCAGCAGTCCCACAGGGGACCTTCGGTACGAGCAGTACTTC. It is translated as CASSPTGDLRYEQYF.